The 25 T cell receptor beta chains below all came from one sample that was sequenced in a study of response to subunit inactivated influenza vaccine. TCRdb redid the calling of the RT-PCR reads with MiXCR, one entry per CDR3 protein. Of 550,000 to 800,000 distinct CDR3 sequences listed, around 16% are singletons. Sequenced here: PBMCs from blood, sampled about 11 days after vaccination. The origin of the receptors is a man in his fifties or sixties who received an inactivated influenza vaccine.

This clonotype was recorded a few times. J is TRBJ2-7 and V is TRBV7-2, with TRBD2 matching over 8 bases. The germline V gene has CDR1 SGHTA and CDR2 FQGNSA. After removal of 1 base from V and 7 bases from J, the junction contained 9 bases not matched to a gene. The CDR3 sequence is 15 residues long. In nucleotides, the CDR3 is TGTGCCAGCAGCTTAGAACCAGCGGGAGCAGGAGAGCAGTACTTC. Amino acids: CASSLEPAGAGEQYF.

There are a few counts of this clonotype. This chain joins TRBV3-1 and TRBJ2-7, with D perhaps given as TRBD1 or TRBD2 (5 bases each). V shed 1 base and J shed 1 base, with 8 bases lying between them. This CDR3 contains 14 residues. Per germline, CDR1 LGHDT and CDR2 YNNKEL (reference sequence). CDR3 DNA: TGTGCCAGCAGCCAAGGTGGGGGTTCCTACGAGCAGTACTTC. Residues: CASSQGGGSYEQYF.

V and J are TRBV12-3 or TRBV12-4 and TRBJ2-1; 13 bases align to TRBD2. V lost 7 bases and J lost 6; bases outside the gene matches: 6. This CDR3 has 15 residues. CDR3 residues: CASTRGLAGVNEQFF. The CDR3 DNA reads as TGTGCCAGCACCCGAGGACTAGCGGGAGTCAATGAGCAGTTCTTC.

This clonotype was counted between two and nine times. V usage is TRBV10-3 and J usage is TRBJ2-5; no clear D. V dropped 8 bases and J dropped 3 bases, with 10 bases sitting between them. The germline V gene has CDR1 ENHRY and CDR2 SYGVKD. The CDR3 is 12 residues long. DNA for the CDR3: TGTGCCATCGGAATGACGGAAGAGACCCAGTACTTC. This sequence encodes CAIGMTEETQYF.

The chain joins TRBV7-2 to TRBJ2-7, with TRBD2 matching 7 bases. The length of the CDR3 is 16 residues. V trimming: 2 bases; J trimming: 2 bases; junction bases outside the gene matches: 9. The germline V gene encodes CDR1 SGHTA and CDR2 FQGNSA. The CDR3 sequence: CASSLYGGRVPYEQYF. In nucleotides, the CDR3 is TGTGCCAGCAGCTTATACGGCGGGAGAGTCCCCTACGAGCAGTACTTC.

The genes are TRBV27 and TRBJ2-2; D may be TRBD1 (7 bases). Looked up from germline, CDR1 is MNHEY and CDR2 is SMNVEV (reference sequence). V lost 9 bases and J lost 7, with 27 bases in between. The CDR3 sequence is 17 residues long. This chain's CDR3 is CASGGTGGGGASGELFF. The CDR3 coding sequence is TGTGCCAGTGGGGGAACAGGAGGGGGCGGGGCGAGCGGGGAGCTGTTTTTT.

This clonotype turned up a few times. CDR3 amino acids: CASSLTAGDYEQFF. In nucleotides, the CDR3 is TGTGCCAGCAGCTTAACGGCGGGAGACTATGAGCAGTTCTTC. This chain links TRBV7-3 with TRBJ2-1, with 7 bases fitting TRBD2. The germline CDR1 and CDR2 sequences are SGHTA and FQGTGA. Germline trimming cut 0 bases from V and 8 bases from J; bases unmatched to any gene: 4. This CDR3 comprises 14 residues. The variable domain in full, with the rest retrieved from reference TRBV7-3 and TRBJ2-1, is GAGVSQTPSNKVTEKGKYVELRCDPISGHTALYWYRQSLGQGPEFLIYFQGTGAADDSGLPNDRFFAVRPEGSVSTLKIQRTERGDSAVYLCASSLTAGDYEQFFGPGTRLTVL.

The sample holds many counts of this clonotype. V is TRBV7-2 and J is TRBJ2-3, with 9 bases that match TRBD2. Per the germline V gene, CDR1 is SGHTA and CDR2 is FQGNSA. V shed 3 bases, J shed 3 bases, and the junction held 10 bases outside the gene matches. The CDR3 covers 17 residues. This CDR3 reads CASSFPESGGRTDTQYF. DNA for the CDR3: TGTGCCAGCAGCTTTCCCGAGAGCGGGGGGCGAACAGATACGCAGTATTTT.

This clonotype came up many times. The gene calls are TRBV2 and TRBJ1-1, with a weak D call TRBD1 (6 bases). This CDR3 has 11 amino acids. The V gene lost 6 bases and the J gene lost 5 bases, with 7 bases spanning the gap. Per the germline V gene, CDR1 is SNHLY and CDR2 is FYNNEI. The CDR3 loop is CASRRGTEAFF. CDR3 in DNA: TGTGCCAGCAGAAGGGGGACTGAAGCTTTCTTT.

The V and J genes are TRBV11-2 and TRBJ2-1; TRBD1 matches at 8 bases. V lost 2 bases and J lost 4; bases outside the gene matches: 7. Germline V lookup: CDR1 SGHAT, CDR2 FQNNGV. The CDR3 totals 16 residues. The CDR3 spells CASSLSRRTGYNEQFF. The CDR3 nucleotides read TGTGCCAGCAGCTTATCAAGACGGACAGGGTACAATGAGCAGTTCTTC.

This clonotype was seen more than once but under ten times. This chain links TRBV18 with TRBJ1-3, with D possibly TRBD1 on 5 matching bases. The V and J ends lost 6 bases and 0 bases respectively, with 12 bases between them. This CDR3 spans 15 amino acids. CDR1 and CDR2 (germline): KGHSH, LQKENI. The CDR3 nucleotides are TGTGCCAGCTCCCGACAGATAGACTCTGGAAACACCATATATTTT. This sequence encodes CASSRQIDSGNTIYF.

The CDR3 sequence: CASSPRLSGSYNEQFF. CDR3 DNA sequence: TGTGCCAGCAGCCCACGGTTGAGCGGCTCCTACAATGAGCAGTTCTTC. The chain recombines TRBV3-1 with TRBJ2-1, with a weak D call TRBD2 (5 bases). CDR3 length: 16 amino acids. Trimming removed 4 bases from V and 0 bases from J, with 13 bases in between. The V gene's germline CDR1 is LGHDT and CDR2 YNNKEL (reference sequence).

The CDR3 loop reads CASGPALLWGWTGELFF. The DNA of the CDR3 is TGTGCCAGCGGCCCCGCCCTCCTCTGGGGTTGGACCGGGGAGCTGTTTTTT. The chain combines TRBV5-6 with TRBJ2-2; no firm D call. Trimming took off 7 bases at V and 5 bases at J, with 24 bases between the two ends. From germline, CDR1 is SGHDT and CDR2 YYEEEE. This CDR3 is 17 amino acids long.

This clonotype has only a few counts. The chain is built from TRBV5-1 and TRBJ1-1, with D possibly being TRBD1 (6 bases). CDR3 length: 24 amino acids. CDR1 SGHRS and CDR2 YFSETQ come from the germline V gene. Trimming shortened V by 2 bases and J by 2 bases, and 40 bases separated the two germline ends. In DNA form, the CDR3 reads TGCGCCAGCAGCTTACCCAATTTCTCAGAAATGGACACAGGGTTAGGTCCCGTTAACACTGAAGCTTTCTTT. Amino acid sequence: CASSLPNFSEMDTGLGPVNTEAFF.

This clonotype has more than one count but fewer than ten. The CDR3 sequence: CASSFGRGGGELFF. As DNA, the CDR3 is TGTGCCAGCAGCTTCGGCCGGGGGGGCGGGGAGCTGTTTTTT. The chain is built from TRBV11-1 and TRBJ2-2; 8 bases line up with TRBD2. This CDR3 has 14 residues. Germline CDR1 is SGHAT and CDR2 is FQDESV (reference sequence). Losses at the gene ends were 3 bases for V and 7 bases for J; bases not matched to a gene: 4.

The V and J genes are TRBV6-2 or TRBV6-3 and TRBJ2-7, with 7 bases lining up with TRBD1. Trimming cost V 6 bases and J 3 bases; bases outside gene matches: 17. Germline V CDR1 and CDR2: MNHEY, SVGEGT. This CDR3 contains 17 residues. Written as DNA, the CDR3 is TGTGCCAGCAGGCCAGCAGGGGGAATAAGAGGCAGCTACGAGCAGTACTTC. This translates into CASRPAGGIRGSYEQYF.

The chain uses TRBV20-1 and TRBJ2-1, with a tentative D call TRBD2 (5 bases). The CDR3 runs 14 residues. The germline V gene encodes CDR1 DFQATT and CDR2 SNEGSKA (reference sequence). V was clipped by 6 bases and J by 0 bases, with 12 bases between them. The CDR3 region is CSAFADYSYNEQFF. For the CDR3, the DNA is TGCAGTGCGTTCGCCGACTACTCCTACAATGAGCAGTTCTTC.

This clonotype occurred a few times. V gene TRBV5-8 combines with J gene TRBJ1-2; 8 bases align to TRBD1. The CDR3 is 15 amino acids. Looked up from germline, CDR1 is SGHTS and CDR2 is YDEGEE. V dropped 3 bases and J dropped 2; count of bases not matched to a gene: 6. CDR3 DNA: TGTGCCAGCAGCTACCGGACAGGGCCCAACTATGGCTACACCTTC. Amino acids: CASSYRTGPNYGYTF. The variable domain in full, completed from reference TRBV5-8 and TRBJ1-2, reads EAGVTQSPTHLIKTRGQQATLRCSPISGHTSVYWYQQALGLGLQFLLWYDEGEERNRGNFPPRFSGRQFPNYSSELNVNALELEDSALYLCASSYRTGPNYGYTFGSGTRLTVV.

This clonotype was seen more than once but under ten times. The rearrangement joins TRBV7-9 to TRBJ2-3; 7 bases line up with TRBD1. Germline trimming cut 4 bases from V and 5 bases from J; bases unmatched to any gene: 12. The CDR3 runs to 16 residues. The germline V gene has CDR1 SEHNR and CDR2 FQNEAQ (reference sequence). CDR3 in amino acids: CASSYLDREEGDTQYF. CDR3 DNA: TGTGCCAGCAGCTACCTCGACAGGGAAGAGGGAGATACGCAGTATTTT.

The chain carries TRBV7-2 and TRBJ1-5, with 7 bases aligning to TRBD1. There are 15 residues in the CDR3. The germline V gene has CDR1 SGHTA and CDR2 FQGNSA. J gave up 3 bases and V 5 bases, and 7 bases lay outside the gene matches. The DNA for the CDR3 is TGTGCCAGCAGCCCGAGACAGGGCCACAATCAGCCCCAGCATTTT. Translating gives CASSPRQGHNQPQHF.

The rearrangement joins TRBV5-6 to TRBJ2-6; the D call may be TRBD1 or TRBD2 (5 bases each). CDR1 and CDR2 from the germline V gene are SGHDT and YYEEEE. This CDR3 has 18 amino acids. V lost 3 bases and J 1 base, leaving 17 bases between the germline ends. DNA of the CDR3: TGTGCCAGCAGCTCTGAGCTGGGACGCTGGTCTGGGGCCAACGTCCTGACTTTC. Translation gives CASSSELGRWSGANVLTF.

In this sample, this clonotype turned up a few times. The rearrangement links TRBV12-3 or TRBV12-4 to TRBJ2-3, with 9 bases that match TRBD2. The V segment lost 6 bases and the J segment 4 bases; nucleotides outside the gene matches: 5. The CDR3 is 14 residues long. The DNA of the CDR3 is TGTGCCAGCAGGCGACTAGCGGCGGCAGATACGCAGTATTTT. It codes for CASRRLAAADTQYF.

The chain combines TRBV10-3 with TRBJ2-2; 11 nucleotides match TRBD2. The CDR3 consists of 18 residues. Germline CDR1 is ENHRY and CDR2 is SYGVKD. The J segment lost 0 bases and the V segment lost 1 base, leaving 4 bases of the junction unmatched. The CDR3 DNA reads as TGTGCCATCAGTGAGTTGGGACTAGCGGCGACGAACACCGGGGAGCTGTTTTTT. It is translated as CAISELGLAATNTGELFF.

This CDR3 reads CASSLATRSGETQYF. CDR3 in DNA: TGTGCCAGCAGCTTAGCGACACGATCGGGAGAGACCCAGTACTTC. This chain joins TRBV7-8 and TRBJ2-5, with D hard to call. The V gene lost 0 bases and the J gene lost 4 bases, with 12 bases spanning the gap. The CDR3 is made up of 15 amino acids. Germline V gene sequence: CDR1 SGHVS, CDR2 FQNEAQ.

The CDR3 sequence is CASSFNLGWTAQYF. The CDR3, as DNA: TGTGCCAGCAGTTTCAATTTGGGTTGGACAGCTCAGTACTTC. The chain is built from TRBV28 and TRBJ2-4; the D gene is possibly TRBD1 (6 bases). This CDR3 is built from 14 residues. Germline CDR1 and CDR2: MDHEN and SYDVKM. V lost 3 bases and J 12 bases, leaving 18 bases between the germline ends.